The clone carrying this T cell receptor beta chain was observed many times. This entry belongs to a study of regulatory T cells in long-lasting Graves disease. Arm-PCR of CDR3 regions and iRepertoire HTBI primers were the basis on which TCR beta libraries were built. TCRdb processed the multiplex PCR reads anew with MiXCR; each CDR3 protein has one entry. The sample lists some 500,000 distinct CDR3 sequences, about 16% occurring once. Time point of the sample: newly diagnosed GD, antithyroid drugs for less than 3 months. There was RNA extracted from PBMCs, and the TCR library was made from it. The same sample was also studied in work on T cells in Graves' hyperthyroidism and ophthalmopathy. That work contributes: First-round RT-PCR of the TCR CDR3 relied on the HTBI primer set. Ophthalmopathy prediction by the model preceded onset by a median roughly 6.3 months.

Material: peripheral blood mononuclear cells (PBMCs), obtained at new diagnosis, from a patient treated with antithyroid drugs. The source is a woman aged 35-65 years with Graves disease.

The CDR3: CASSETRKEKLFF. CDR3 in DNA: TGTGCCAGCAGCGAAACACGGAAAGAAAAACTGTTTTTT. The chain is built from TRBV6-1 and TRBJ1-4; D call uncertain. V shed 6 bases and J shed 8 bases, with 13 bases lying between them. From germline, CDR1 is MNHNS and CDR2 SASEGT. The CDR3 spans 13 residues.